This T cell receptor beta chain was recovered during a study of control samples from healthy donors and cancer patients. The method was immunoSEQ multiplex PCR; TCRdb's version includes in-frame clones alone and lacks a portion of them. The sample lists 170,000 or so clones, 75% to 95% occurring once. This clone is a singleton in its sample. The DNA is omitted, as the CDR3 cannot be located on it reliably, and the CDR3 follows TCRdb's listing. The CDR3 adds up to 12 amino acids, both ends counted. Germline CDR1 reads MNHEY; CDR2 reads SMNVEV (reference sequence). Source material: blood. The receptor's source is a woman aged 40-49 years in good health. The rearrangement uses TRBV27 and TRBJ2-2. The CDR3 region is CASSFGAGELFF.